This T cell receptor beta chain emerged from a study of T cell changes during pregnancy in multiple sclerosis. Assay used: immunoSEQ multiplex PCR; TCRdb lists only in-frame clones, some missing. Of approximately 89,000 clones in the sample, about 94% were seen once. The junction had 6 bases not matched to a gene; V was cut back by 3 bases and J by 6 bases. Germline V gives CDR1 SGHAT, CDR2 FQNNGV. The CDR3 covers 15 residues. Sequences were derived from peripheral blood, sampled in the third trimester of pregnancy. This receptor was obtained from a female donor with multiple sclerosis, enrolled in a pregnancy study. The chain recombines TRBV11-2 with TRBJ2-3, with 10 bases aligning to TRBD2. CDR3 sequence: CASSFPAGGPDTQYF. The CDR3 region has the DNA TGTGCCAGCAGCTTCCCAGCGGGGGGGCCGGATACGCAGTATTTT.